The 29 T cell receptor beta chains below all came from one sample that was sequenced in a study of cytomegalovirus exposure and HLA in healthy donors. Assay: immunoSEQ multiplex PCR; the TCRdb copy retains only in-frame clones and omits some. The sample consists of over 45,000 clones, approximately 93% of them appearing once. Sequenced material: PBMCs. These receptors all stem from a woman aged 18-30 years in good health and CMV-seronegative.

This rearrangement joins TRBV14 to TRBJ2-7; tentatively, D is TRBD2 (6 bases). CDR3 length: 15 residues. CDR1 and CDR2 (germline): SGHDN, FVKESK. V was clipped by 1 base and J by 3 bases, with 13 bases between them. The CDR3 protein is CASSQGFPGVYEQYF. CDR3 DNA sequence: TGTGCCAGCAGCCAAGGGTTTCCGGGAGTCTACGAGCAGTACTTC. Full variable domain (rest looked up from reference TRBV14 and TRBJ2-7): EAGVTQFPSHSVIEKGQTVTLRCDPISGHDNLYWYRRVMGKEIKFLLHFVKESKQDESGMPNNRFLAERTGGTYSTLKVQPAELEDSGVYFCASSQGFPGVYEQYFGPGTRLTVT.

This sequence joins TRBV10-3 and TRBJ2-3; 9 bases match TRBD1. The V segment lost 4 bases and the J segment 4 bases; nucleotides outside the gene matches: 3. CDR3 length: 14 residues. CDR1 ENHRY and CDR2 SYGVKD come from the germline V gene. The CDR3 DNA follows: TGTGCCATCAGTGCGGGACAGGGACCAGATACGCAGTATTTT. Translated, it gives CAISAGQGPDTQYF.

The rearrangement links TRBV9 to TRBJ2-6; TRBD2 might be the D (6 bases). Looked up from germline, CDR1 is SGDLS and CDR2 is YYNGEE. Trimming shortened V by 4 bases and J by 2 bases, and 10 bases separated the two germline ends. The CDR3 is made up of 15 amino acids. The CDR3 spells CASSSGETGANVLTF. CDR3 nucleotides: TGTGCCAGCAGCTCGGGGGAGACTGGGGCCAACGTCCTGACTTTC.

The chain employs TRBV9 and TRBJ2-2, with unresolved D. With 0 bases removed from V and 8 bases from J, the gap between germline ends came to 11 bases. The CDR3 length is 14 residues. The germline gives CDR1 SGDLS, CDR2 YYNGEE. The CDR3 region has the DNA TGTGCCAGCAGCGTAGTCGAGGCCAGAGGGGAGCTGTTTTTT. Residues: CASSVVEARGELFF.

The V call is TRBV5-1, the J call TRBJ2-1; 11 bases are a match to TRBD2. Germline V gene sequence: CDR1 SGHRS, CDR2 YFSETQ. This CDR3 contains 16 residues. Losses at the gene ends were 1 base for V and 2 bases for J; bases not matched to a gene: 2. CDR3 DNA: TGCGCCAGCAGCTTGACTAGCGGGGGCACCTACAATGAGCAGTTCTTC. Its translation: CASSLTSGGTYNEQFF.

The chain recombines TRBV18 with TRBJ1-1, with D possibly being TRBD1 (6 bases). Germline CDR1 is KGHSH and CDR2 is LQKENI. This CDR3 region has 15 residues. V lost 4 bases and J lost 1, with 13 bases in between. CDR3 residues: CASSRNVQGNTEAFF. The CDR3 DNA follows: TGTGCCAGCTCACGCAACGTACAGGGGAACACTGAAGCTTTCTTT.

The chain recombines TRBV6-5 with TRBJ1-2; possible D gene TRBD1, 6 bases. Germline CDR1 and CDR2: MNHEY and SVGAGI. This CDR3 has 11 residues. Trimming took off 7 bases at V and 8 bases at J, with 11 bases between the two ends. CDR3 in DNA: TGTGCCAGCACCTCAGGGGCCGGCTACACCTTC. This codes for CASTSGAGYTF.

In this sample, this clone turned up once. The chain has TRBV19 and TRBJ1-2, with TRBD1 matching 7 bases. CDR3 length equals 15 residues. The J segment lost 2 bases and the V segment lost 6 bases, leaving 9 bases of the junction unmatched. The germline CDR1 and CDR2 sequences are LNHDA and SQIVND (reference sequence). The DNA for the CDR3 is TGTGCCAGTAGGGACAGGCCCGGAAACAACTATGGCTACACCTTC. Its protein is CASRDRPGNNYGYTF.

The V and J genes are TRBV27 and TRBJ1-2, with no clear D. The CDR3 length is 13 residues. The germline V gene has CDR1 MNHEY and CDR2 SMNVEV (reference sequence). Trimming took 3 bases from V and 5 from J, leaving 10 bases between them. The CDR3 DNA follows: TGTGCCAGCAGTTTCCGGACGGGGTATGGCTACACCTTC. It is translated as CASSFRTGYGYTF.

The V and J genes are TRBV7-9 and TRBJ1-6; D is uncertain. The CDR3 totals 17 residues. Germline lookup yields CDR1 SEHNR and CDR2 FQNEAQ (reference sequence). V lost 3 bases, J lost 0 bases, and 12 bases lay in between. This CDR3 is CASSFLGSTSYNSPLHF. The DNA for the CDR3 is TGTGCCAGCAGCTTTTTGGGCAGCACCTCCTATAATTCACCCCTCCACTTT.

The chain uses TRBV2 and TRBJ2-7; D might be TRBD1 (6 bases). Germline values: CDR1 SNHLY, CDR2 FYNNEI. The CDR3 runs 13 residues. Trimming stripped 7 bases from V and 4 bases from J, with 14 bases between. The CDR3 region has the DNA TGTGCCAGCAAAACAGGGAGCCATTACGAGCAGTACTTC. Its translation is CASKTGSHYEQYF.

J is TRBJ1-3 and V is TRBV28; 8 bases are shared with TRBD1. In germline, CDR1 is MDHEN, CDR2 SYDVKM. With 8 bases clipped from V and 3 bases from J, the junction kept 3 bases outside the gene matches. The CDR3 loop spans 13 amino acids. The CDR3, as DNA: TGTGCCAGCGGACAGGGAAGTGGAAACACCATATATTTT. Its translation is CASGQGSGNTIYF.

The chain employs TRBV6-1 and TRBJ2-7; the match to TRBD2 covers 10 bases. The germline CDR1 and CDR2 sequences are MNHNS and SASEGT. Unmatched junction bases numbered 6, after V lost 7 bases and J lost 3 bases. The CDR3 covers 14 residues. Written as DNA, the CDR3 is TGTGCCAGCACCCGGCCTAGCGGGAGCTACGAGCAGTACGTC. Translated, it gives CASTRPSGSYEQYV.

The chain joins TRBV2 to TRBJ1-5; D perhaps matches TRBD1 (6 bases). The CDR3 has 15 residues. Germline CDR1 is SNHLY and CDR2 is FYNNEI. Trimming left V 7 bases short and J 0 bases short, with 13 bases between. DNA of the CDR3: TGTGCCAGCAAACAGGGCGGCTATAGCAATCAGCCCCAGCATTTT. It translates to CASKQGGYSNQPQHF.

The CDR3 sequence is CASSLASSGYNEQFF. CDR3 coding DNA: TGTGCCAGCAGCTTAGCCTCTAGCGGGTATAATGAGCAGTTCTTC. The chain recombines TRBV11-3 with TRBJ2-1, with 8 bases that match TRBD2. CDR3 length equals 15 residues. Per germline, CDR1 SGHNT and CDR2 YENEEA. The J segment lost 7 bases and the V segment lost 1 base, leaving 6 bases of the junction unmatched. Filled out from reference TRBV11-3 and TRBJ2-1, the complete variable domain reads EAGVVQSPRYKIIEKKQPVAFWCNPISGHNTLYWYLQNLGQGPELLIRYENEEAVDDSQLPKDRFSAERLKGVDSTLKIQPAELGDSAVYLCASSLASSGYNEQFFGPGTRLTVL.

This sequence joins TRBV12-5 and TRBJ2-2; 7 bases line up with TRBD2. The CDR3 consists of 16 residues. The germline CDR1 and CDR2 sequences are LGHNT and FRNRAP. After removal of 6 bases from V and 12 bases from J, the junction contained 19 bases not matched to a gene. CDR3 nucleotides: TGTGCTAGTGGCTACGAAGCCCCTCTCGGAGCGGGAAAGCTGTTTTTT. This sequence encodes CASGYEAPLGAGKLFF.

The chain uses TRBV9 and TRBJ2-2; D unresolved. CDR1 and CDR2 (germline): SGDLS, YYNGEE. The CDR3 contains 14 residues. With 2 bases removed from V and 6 bases from J, the gap between germline ends came to 11 bases. This CDR3 reads CASSVGWMAGELFF. Written as DNA, the CDR3 is TGTGCCAGCAGCGTCGGGTGGATGGCCGGGGAGCTGTTTTTT.

This chain uses TRBV30 with TRBJ1-4, with D maybe TRBD1 (5 bases). Germline V lookup: CDR1 GTSNPN, CDR2 SVGIG (reference sequence). V lost 2 bases and J 15 bases, leaving 13 bases between the germline ends. The CDR3 is made up of 11 amino acids. The CDR3 region has the DNA TGTGCCTGGAGTAAAGGGGCTTGGGTGTTTTTT. It is translated as CAWSKGAWVFF.

The rearrangement joins TRBV7-8 to TRBJ2-1, with 10 bases aligning to TRBD1. After removal of 0 bases from V and 6 bases from J, the junction contained 8 bases not matched to a gene. Germline V gene data show CDR1 as SGHVS and CDR2 as FQNEAQ. The length of the CDR3 is 17 residues. The CDR3 DNA reads as TGTGCCAGCAGCTTAGCGGGCTTTGGACAGGGGGGCAATGAGCAGTTCTTC. This gives the protein CASSLAGFGQGGNEQFF.

This rearrangement joins TRBV18 to TRBJ1-1; D gene uncertain. Trimming removed 4 bases from V and 6 bases from J, with 9 bases in between. The germline gives CDR1 KGHSH, CDR2 LQKENI. The CDR3 extends over 12 amino acids. The CDR3 DNA sequence: TGTGCCAGCTCACAGGAGGGAGCTGAAGCTTTCTTT. Protein: CASSQEGAEAFF.

This chain links TRBV5-4 with TRBJ2-5, with 9 bases lining up with TRBD1. Germline V gives CDR1 SGHNT, CDR2 YYREEE (reference sequence). The CDR3 sequence is 15 residues long. V lost 4 bases, J lost 5 bases, and 9 bases stayed unmatched. The CDR3 loop is CASSAWDREGETQYF. CDR3 in DNA: TGTGCCAGCAGCGCCTGGGACAGGGAGGGTGAGACCCAGTACTTC.

At least ten counts were recorded for this clone. The V call is TRBV6-4, the J call TRBJ2-3; TRBD2 aligns across 10 bases. The CDR3 consists of 14 residues. The junction had 4 bases not matched to a gene; V was cut back by 5 bases and J by 5 bases. CDR1 and CDR2 from the germline V gene are MRHNA and SNTAGT. The CDR3 loop is CASSQASGGDTQYF. CDR3 DNA sequence: TGTGCCAGCAGTCAAGCTAGCGGGGGAGATACGCAGTATTTT.

J is TRBJ2-2 and V is TRBV7-6; D is unresolved. The germline gives CDR1 SGHVS, CDR2 FNYEAQ. This CDR3 region has 13 residues. Trimming took 3 bases from V and 5 from J, leaving 7 bases between them. The CDR3 reads CASSLEQTGELFF. CDR3 bases: TGTGCCAGCAGCTTGGAGCAAACCGGGGAGCTGTTTTTT.

This chain joins TRBV11-3 and TRBJ2-5; possible D gene TRBD1, 6 bases. Looked up from germline, CDR1 is SGHNT and CDR2 is YENEEA. Trimming removed 5 bases from V and 6 bases from J, with 16 bases in between. The CDR3 length is 14 residues. The CDR3 coding sequence is TGTGCCAGCAGCACGTGGGGACAAGGACAGACCCAGTACTTC. Its translation is CASSTWGQGQTQYF. The whole variable domain, filled in from reference TRBV11-3 and TRBJ2-5, reads EAGVVQSPRYKIIEKKQPVAFWCNPISGHNTLYWYLQNLGQGPELLIRYENEEAVDDSQLPKDRFSAERLKGVDSTLKIQPAELGDSAVYLCASSTWGQGQTQYFGPGTRLLVL.

V usage is TRBV2 and J usage is TRBJ1-5, with D uncertain. This CDR3 has 14 amino acids. Germline CDR1 reads SNHLY; CDR2 reads FYNNEI. The V gene lost 11 bases and the J gene lost 5 bases, with 19 bases spanning the gap. CDR3 region: CAFTEREDDQPQHF. The CDR3 coding sequence is TGTGCCTTCACGGAGCGGGAGGACGATCAGCCCCAGCATTTT.

This clone was counted a single time. The chain uses TRBV2 and TRBJ2-1; 9 bases align to TRBD1. Germline assignment: CDR1 SNHLY and CDR2 FYNNEI. The V and J ends lost 4 bases and 2 bases, in that order; junction bases with no gene match: 6. This CDR3 has 16 amino acids. The CDR3 loop reads CASSGIGTGPYNEQFF. CDR3 nucleotides: TGTGCCAGCAGTGGGATCGGGACAGGGCCCTACAATGAGCAGTTCTTC.

In DNA form, the CDR3 reads TGCGCCAGCAGCCGAACGGGGGGACAACTGGATACGCAGTATTTT. Translated: CASSRTGGQLDTQYF. The V gene is TRBV5-1, the J gene TRBJ2-3; TRBD2 is a possible D gene (7 bases). Trimming pared 4 bases from V and 6 bases from J, leaving 18 bases between. CDR3 length: 15 amino acids. Germline CDR1 and CDR2: SGHRS and YFSETQ. Drawing the rest from reference TRBV5-1 and TRBJ2-3, the complete variable domain is KAGVTQTPRYLIKTRGQQVTLSCSPISGHRSVSWYQQTPGQGLQFLFEYFSETQRNKGNFPGRFSGRQFSNSRSEMNVSTLELGDSALYLCASSRTGGQLDTQYFGPGTRLTVL.

This clone was detected once. This chain uses TRBV19 with TRBJ1-4; D is unclear. Looked up from germline, CDR1 is LNHDA and CDR2 is SQIVND (reference sequence). V lost 2 bases to trimming and J lost 0 bases, with 7 bases between them. The CDR3 has 15 amino acids. The CDR3, as DNA: TGTGCCAGTAGTATAAGGAGTACAACTAATGAAAAACTGTTTTTT. Amino acid sequence: CASSIRSTTNEKLFF. The variable domain in full, with the rest retrieved from reference TRBV19 and TRBJ1-4, is DGGITQSPKYLFRKEGQNVTLSCEQNLNHDAMYWYRQDPGQGLRLIYYSQIVNDFQKGDIAEGYSVSREKKESFPLTVTSAQKNPTAFYLCASSIRSTTNEKLFFGSGTQLSVL.

The chain employs TRBV4-1 and TRBJ2-1; TRBD2 matches 7 bases. This CDR3 region has 17 residues. Germline assignment: CDR1 MGHRA and CDR2 YSYEKL. V gave up 2 bases and J gave up 3 bases; unmatched junction bases: 10. The CDR3 region has the DNA TGCGCCAGCAGCCAACCGGGGACTACGAGGCGCTACAATGAGCAGTTCTTC. Amino acids: CASSQPGTTRRYNEQFF.